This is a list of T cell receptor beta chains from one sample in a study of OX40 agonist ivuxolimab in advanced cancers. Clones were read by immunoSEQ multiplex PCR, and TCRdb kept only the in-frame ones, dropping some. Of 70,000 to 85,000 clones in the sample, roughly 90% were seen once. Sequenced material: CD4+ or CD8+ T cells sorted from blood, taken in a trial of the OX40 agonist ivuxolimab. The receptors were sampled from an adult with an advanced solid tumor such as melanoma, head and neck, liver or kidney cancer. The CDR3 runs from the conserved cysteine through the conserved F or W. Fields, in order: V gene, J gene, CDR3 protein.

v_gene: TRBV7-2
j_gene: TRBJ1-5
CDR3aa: CASSLRQGNQPQHF

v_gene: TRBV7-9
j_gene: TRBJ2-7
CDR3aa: CASSLTGVLYEQYF

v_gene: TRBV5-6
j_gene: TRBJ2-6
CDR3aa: CASSFPMSGTGANVLTF

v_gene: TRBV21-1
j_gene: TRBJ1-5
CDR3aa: CASSKEGEGQPQHF

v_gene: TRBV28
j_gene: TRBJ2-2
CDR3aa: CASSGRNTGELFF

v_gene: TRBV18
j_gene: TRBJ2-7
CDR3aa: CASSPGQGDYEQYF

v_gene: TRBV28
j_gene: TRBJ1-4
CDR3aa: CASSLLTGIRATNEKLFF

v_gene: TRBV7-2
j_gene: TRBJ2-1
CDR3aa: CASSLAQKHPFAATNEQFF

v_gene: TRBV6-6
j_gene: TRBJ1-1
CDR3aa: CASSIWGQGNTEAFF

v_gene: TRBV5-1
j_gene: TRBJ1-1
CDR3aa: CASKQGNGNTEAFF

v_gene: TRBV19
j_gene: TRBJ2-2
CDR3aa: CASFLGTGGPGELFF

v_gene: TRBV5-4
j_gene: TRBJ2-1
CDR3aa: CASSAGQGPYNEQFF

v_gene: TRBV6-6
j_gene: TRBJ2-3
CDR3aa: CASTRGQTTDTQYF

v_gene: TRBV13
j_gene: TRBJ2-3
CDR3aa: CASSLRAGGPQYF

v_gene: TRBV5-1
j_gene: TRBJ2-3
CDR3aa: CASSLDRGTDTQYF

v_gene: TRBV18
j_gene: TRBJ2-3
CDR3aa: CASSPASTDTQYF

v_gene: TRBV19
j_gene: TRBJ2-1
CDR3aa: CASSIVDGAYNEQFF

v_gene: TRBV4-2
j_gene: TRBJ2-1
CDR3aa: CASSWASGENYNEQFF

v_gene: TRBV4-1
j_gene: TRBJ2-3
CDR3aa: CASSQDWAGRGSTDTQYF

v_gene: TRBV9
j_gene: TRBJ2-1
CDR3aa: CASSVNTGNYNEQFF

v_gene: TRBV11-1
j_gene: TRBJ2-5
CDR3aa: CASSPRQGKETQYF

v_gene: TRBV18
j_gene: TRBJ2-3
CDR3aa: CASSPPSGVDGTDTQYF

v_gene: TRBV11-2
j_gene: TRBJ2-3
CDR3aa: CASSLSLSGRDTQYF

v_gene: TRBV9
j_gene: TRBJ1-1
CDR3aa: CASSVTGTANTEAFF

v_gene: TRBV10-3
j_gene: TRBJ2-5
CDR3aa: CAISYLGTLGETQYF

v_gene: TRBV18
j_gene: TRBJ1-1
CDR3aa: CASSDSLIITEAFF

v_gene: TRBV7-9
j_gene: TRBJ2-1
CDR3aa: CASSLYEGNEQFF

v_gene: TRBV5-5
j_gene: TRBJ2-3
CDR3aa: CASSFAENTQYF

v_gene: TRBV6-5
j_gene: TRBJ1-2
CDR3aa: CASSGAPGDNYGYTF

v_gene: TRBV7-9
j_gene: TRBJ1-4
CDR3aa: CASTRDREATNEKLFF

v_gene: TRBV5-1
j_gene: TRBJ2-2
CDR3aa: CASSLERGRYTGELFF

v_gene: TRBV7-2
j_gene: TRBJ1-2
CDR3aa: CASSSERTGSGYTF

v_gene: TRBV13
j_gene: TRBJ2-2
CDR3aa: CASSLLWRTNTGELFF

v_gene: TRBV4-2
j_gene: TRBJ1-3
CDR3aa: CASSQEYVRVGSGNTIYF

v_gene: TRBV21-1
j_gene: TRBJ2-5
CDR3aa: CASTSGQGRRAQYF

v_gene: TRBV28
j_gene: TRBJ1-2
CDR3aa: CASSNTGSGGYTF

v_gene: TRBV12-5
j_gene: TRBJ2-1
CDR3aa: CASAPRTHNEQFF

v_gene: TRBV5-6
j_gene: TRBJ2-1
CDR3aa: CASSWDRRPEQFF

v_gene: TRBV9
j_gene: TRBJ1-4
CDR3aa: CASSVRGVGDEKLFF

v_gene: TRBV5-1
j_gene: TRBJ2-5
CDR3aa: CASSLYGTQETQYF

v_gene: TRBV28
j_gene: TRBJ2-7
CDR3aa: CASSVTSGRVYEQYF

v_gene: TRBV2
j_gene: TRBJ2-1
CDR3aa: CATSGGDPPAPRYEQFF